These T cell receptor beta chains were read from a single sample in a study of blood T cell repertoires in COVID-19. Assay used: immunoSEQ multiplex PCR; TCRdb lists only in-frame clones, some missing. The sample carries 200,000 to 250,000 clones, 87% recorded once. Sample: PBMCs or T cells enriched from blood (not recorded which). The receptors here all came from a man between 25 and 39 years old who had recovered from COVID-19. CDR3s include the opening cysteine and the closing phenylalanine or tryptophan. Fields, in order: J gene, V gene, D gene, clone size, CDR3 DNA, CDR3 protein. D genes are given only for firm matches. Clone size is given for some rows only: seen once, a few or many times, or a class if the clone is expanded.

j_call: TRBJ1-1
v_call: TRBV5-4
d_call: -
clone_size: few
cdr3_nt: TGTGCCAGCAGAGGGGGATTCGAAGCTTTCTTT
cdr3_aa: CASRGGFEAFF

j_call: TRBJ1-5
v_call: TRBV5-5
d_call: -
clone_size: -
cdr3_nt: TGTGCCAGCAGCTTGGTTGGAGGCAATCAGCCCCAGCATTTT
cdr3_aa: CASSLVGGNQPQHF

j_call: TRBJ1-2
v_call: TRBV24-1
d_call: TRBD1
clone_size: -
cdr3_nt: TGTGCCACCAGTGATTTTGGGACAGGTCCTGGGATACAGGGCTACACCTTC
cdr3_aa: CATSDFGTGPGIQGYTF

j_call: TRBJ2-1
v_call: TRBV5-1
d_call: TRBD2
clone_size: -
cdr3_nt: TGCGCCAGCAGCCCGGGACTAGCGGGAGGAGGCTACAATGAGCAGTTCTTC
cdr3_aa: CASSPGLAGGGYNEQFF

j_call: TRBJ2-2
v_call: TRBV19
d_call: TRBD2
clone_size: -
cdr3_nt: TGTGCCAGTAATTGGGGGGGGAACACCGGGGAGCTGTTTTTT
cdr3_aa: CASNWGGNTGELFF

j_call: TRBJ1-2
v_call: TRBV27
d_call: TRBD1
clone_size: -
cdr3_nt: TGTGCCAGCAGTTTGACGGACAGGGCGGTCTATGGCTACACCTTC
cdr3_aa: CASSLTDRAVYGYTF

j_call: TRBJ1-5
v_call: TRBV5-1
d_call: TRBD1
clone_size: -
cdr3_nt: TGCGCCAGCAGCTTGGGGGACAGGGGAAGTAGCAATCAGCCCCAGCATTTT
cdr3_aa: CASSLGDRGSSNQPQHF

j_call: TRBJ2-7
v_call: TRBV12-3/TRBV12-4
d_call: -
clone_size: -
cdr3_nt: TGTGCCAGCAGTTCCCGGGACATCAACGAGCAGTACTTC
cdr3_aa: CASSSRDINEQYF

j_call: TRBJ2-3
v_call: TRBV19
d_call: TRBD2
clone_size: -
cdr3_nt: TGTGCCAGTAGTATATTGAGCGGGAGAGATACGCAGTATTTT
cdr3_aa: CASSILSGRDTQYF

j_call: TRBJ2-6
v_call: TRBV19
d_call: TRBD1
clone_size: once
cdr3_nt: TGTGCCAGTAGTATTTCTCCAGGACAGGGACAGGGGTCTGGGGCCAACGTCCTGACTTTC
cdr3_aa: CASSISPGQGQGSGANVLTF

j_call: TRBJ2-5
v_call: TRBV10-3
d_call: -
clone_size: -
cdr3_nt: TGTGCCATCAGTGCTGGAACAGGTTCGGTCGAGACCCAGTACTTC
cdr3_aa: CAISAGTGSVETQYF

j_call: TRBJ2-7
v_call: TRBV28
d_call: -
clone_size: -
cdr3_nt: TGTGCCAGCAGTCGTGATCTAGTAAGCTACGAGCAGTACTTC
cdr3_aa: CASSRDLVSYEQYF

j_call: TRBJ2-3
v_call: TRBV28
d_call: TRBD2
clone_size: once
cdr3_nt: TGTGCCACCGTCGCTAGCGGGAGGGCCACAGATACGCAGTATTTT
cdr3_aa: CATVASGRATDTQYF

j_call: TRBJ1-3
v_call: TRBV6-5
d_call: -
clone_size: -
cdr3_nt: TGTGCCAGCAGTTGGGGCCCTTTCGGAAACACCATATATTTT
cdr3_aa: CASSWGPFGNTIYF

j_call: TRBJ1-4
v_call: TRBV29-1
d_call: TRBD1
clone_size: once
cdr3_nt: TGCAGCGTTGATTGGGGCCGGGACAGGGGAGGCTGGGCAACTAATGAAAAACTGTTTTTT
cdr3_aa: CSVDWGRDRGGWATNEKLFF

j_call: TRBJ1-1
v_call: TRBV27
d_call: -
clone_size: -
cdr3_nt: TGTGCCAGCAGTCTCCAACTCGACATTCGGAAAGCTTTCTTT
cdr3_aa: CASSLQLDIRKAFF

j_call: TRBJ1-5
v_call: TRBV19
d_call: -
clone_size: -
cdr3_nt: TGTGCCAGTACCCCGACAGCAGTCGATCAGCCCCAGCATTTT
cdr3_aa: CASTPTAVDQPQHF

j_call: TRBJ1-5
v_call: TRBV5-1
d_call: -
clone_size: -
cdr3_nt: TGCGCCAGCAGCAGAGGAGGGAGCAATCAGCCCCAGCATTTT
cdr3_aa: CASSRGGSNQPQHF

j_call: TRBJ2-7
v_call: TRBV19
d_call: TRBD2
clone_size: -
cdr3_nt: TGTGCCAGTAGTATGACTAGCGGGGGTTACTACGAGCAGTACTTC
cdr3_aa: CASSMTSGGYYEQYF

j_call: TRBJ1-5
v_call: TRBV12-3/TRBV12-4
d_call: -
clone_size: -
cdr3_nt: TGTGCCAGCAGTCTGAATCAGCCCCAGCATTTT
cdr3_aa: CASSLNQPQHF

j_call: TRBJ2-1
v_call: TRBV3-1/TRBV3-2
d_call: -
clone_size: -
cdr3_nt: TGTGCCAGCAGCCAAGTGGAGGGAAATGAGCAGTTCTTC
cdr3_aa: CASSQVEGNEQFF

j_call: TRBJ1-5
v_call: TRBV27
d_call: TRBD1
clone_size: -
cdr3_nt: TGTGCCAGCGGCCCCCGGACAGGGCCTTATAGCAATCAGCCCCAGCATTTT
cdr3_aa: CASGPRTGPYSNQPQHF

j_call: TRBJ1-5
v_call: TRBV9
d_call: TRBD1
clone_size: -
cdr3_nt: TGTGCCAGCAGCTCGGGACAGTTCTACCAGCCCCAGCATTTT
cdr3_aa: CASSSGQFYQPQHF

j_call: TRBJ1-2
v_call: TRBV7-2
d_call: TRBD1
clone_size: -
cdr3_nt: TGTGCCAGCAGCCAAAGGACAGGGGATGGCTACACCTTC
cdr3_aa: CASSQRTGDGYTF

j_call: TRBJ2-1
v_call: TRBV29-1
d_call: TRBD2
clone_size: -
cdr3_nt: TGCAGCGCTTACATAGCGGGAGGGGGCAATGAGCAGTTCTTC
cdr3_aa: CSAYIAGGGNEQFF

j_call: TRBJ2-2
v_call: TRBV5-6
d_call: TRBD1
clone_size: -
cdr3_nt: TGTGCCAGCAGACTTTCAGGACAGGGTACCGGGGAGCTGTTTTTT
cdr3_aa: CASRLSGQGTGELFF

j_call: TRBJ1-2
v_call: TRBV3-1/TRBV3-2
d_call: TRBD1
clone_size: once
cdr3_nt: TGTGCCAGCAGCCCATTTACTCCGGGACAGGGGGCTCTTGGCTACACCTTC
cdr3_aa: CASSPFTPGQGALGYTF

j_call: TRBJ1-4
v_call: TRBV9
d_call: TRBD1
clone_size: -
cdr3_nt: TGTGCCAGCAGTTACGGGACAGGTAGTACTAATGAAAAACTGTTTTTT
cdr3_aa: CASSYGTGSTNEKLFF

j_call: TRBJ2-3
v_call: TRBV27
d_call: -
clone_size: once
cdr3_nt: TGTGCCAGCACGGGGATAATAACAGATACGCAGTATTTT
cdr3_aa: CASTGIITDTQYF

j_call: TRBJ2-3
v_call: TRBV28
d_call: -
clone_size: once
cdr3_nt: TGTGCCAGCAGCCCCGCCCCCTGGAAGGGGCGGACAGATACGCAGTATTTT
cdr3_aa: CASSPAPWKGRTDTQYF

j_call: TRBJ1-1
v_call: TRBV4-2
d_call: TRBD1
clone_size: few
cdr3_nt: TGTGCCAGCAGCCAAGAGGGGGACAGTTACACTGAAGCTTTCTTT
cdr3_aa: CASSQEGDSYTEAFF

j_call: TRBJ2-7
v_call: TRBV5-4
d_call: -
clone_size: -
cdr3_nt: TGTGCCAGCAGCCCGGACTCGTCGGCCGAGCAGTACTTC
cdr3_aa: CASSPDSSAEQYF

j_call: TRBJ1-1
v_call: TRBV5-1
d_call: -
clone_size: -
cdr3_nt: TGCGCCAGCAGCTCGCCGGGGTACCAAGCTTTCTTT
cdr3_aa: CASSSPGYQAFF

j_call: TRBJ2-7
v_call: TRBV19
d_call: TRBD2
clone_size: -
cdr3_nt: TGTGCCAGTAGCCAGACTAGCGGGGGTGACTACGAGCAGTACTTC
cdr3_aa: CASSQTSGGDYEQYF

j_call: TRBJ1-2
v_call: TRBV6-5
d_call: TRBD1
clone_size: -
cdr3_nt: TGTGCCAGCAGTTACTCTTACAGGGGCGTCTATGGCTACACCTTC
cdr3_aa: CASSYSYRGVYGYTF

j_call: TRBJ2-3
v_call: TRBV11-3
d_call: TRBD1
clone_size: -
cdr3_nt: TGTGCCAGCAGCTTTTCCCCTTCGACAGGGGGCAATACGCAGTATTTT
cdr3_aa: CASSFSPSTGGNTQYF

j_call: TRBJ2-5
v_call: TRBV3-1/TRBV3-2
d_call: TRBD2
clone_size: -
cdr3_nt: TGTGCCAGCAGCCACCTCGTTCGACTAGCGGGGGAGGAGACCCAGTACTTC
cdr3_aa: CASSHLVRLAGEETQYF

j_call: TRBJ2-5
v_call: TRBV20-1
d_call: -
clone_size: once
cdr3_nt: TGCAGTGCTGGGCGCGAGACCCAGTACTTC
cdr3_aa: CSAGRETQYF

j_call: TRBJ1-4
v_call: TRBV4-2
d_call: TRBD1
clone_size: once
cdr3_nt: TGTGCCAGCAGCCAAGAGACAGGGGGCTATGAAAAACTGTTTTTT
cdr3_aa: CASSQETGGYEKLFF

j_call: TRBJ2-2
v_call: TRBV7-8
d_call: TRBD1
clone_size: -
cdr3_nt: TGTGCCAGCAGCTTAGGACAGGGGGCGAACACCGGGGAGCTGTTTTTT
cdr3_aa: CASSLGQGANTGELFF

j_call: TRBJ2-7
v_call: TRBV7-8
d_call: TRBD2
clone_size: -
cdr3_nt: TGTGCCAGCAGCTTACAAGCGGGGGCCTACGAGCAGTACTTC
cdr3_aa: CASSLQAGAYEQYF

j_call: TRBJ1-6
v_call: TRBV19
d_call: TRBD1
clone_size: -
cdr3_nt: TGTGCCAGTAGTATCCGTCCCGGGACAGGGTCGGGACAGAGATCACCCCTCCACTTT
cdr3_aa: CASSIRPGTGSGQRSPLHF

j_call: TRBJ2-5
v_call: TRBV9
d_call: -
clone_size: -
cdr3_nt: TGTGCCAGCAGTCCGCCCGACAGCCAAGAGACCCAGTACTTC
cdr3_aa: CASSPPDSQETQYF

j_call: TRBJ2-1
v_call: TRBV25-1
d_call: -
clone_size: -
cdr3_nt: TGTGCCAGCAGCCTAGATACCAATGAGCAGTTCTTC
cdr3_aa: CASSLDTNEQFF

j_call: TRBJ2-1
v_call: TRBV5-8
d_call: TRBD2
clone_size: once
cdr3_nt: TGTGCCAGCAGCCTCTGGACTAGCGGGCAAATCCCTACCTACAATGAGCAGTTCTTC
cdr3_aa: CASSLWTSGQIPTYNEQFF

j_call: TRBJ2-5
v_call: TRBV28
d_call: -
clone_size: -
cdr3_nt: TGTGCCACTCAGGGTGAGAAGACCCAGTACTTC
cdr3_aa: CATQGEKTQYF

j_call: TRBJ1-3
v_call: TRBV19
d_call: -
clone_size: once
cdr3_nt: TGTGCCAGTAGCCTTTTGCGGGCGCCGGACTCTGGAAACACCATATATTTT
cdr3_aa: CASSLLRAPDSGNTIYF

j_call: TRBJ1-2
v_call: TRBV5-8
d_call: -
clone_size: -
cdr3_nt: TGTGCCAGCAGAGAGGCCGGGACTAACTATGGCTACACCTTC
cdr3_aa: CASREAGTNYGYTF

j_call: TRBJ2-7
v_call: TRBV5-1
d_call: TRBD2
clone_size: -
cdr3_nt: TGCGCCAGCAGCCGTAGCGGGAGCTCCTACGAGCAGTACTTC
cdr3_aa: CASSRSGSSYEQYF

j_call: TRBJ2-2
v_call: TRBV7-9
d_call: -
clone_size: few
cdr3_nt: TGTGCCAGCAGCCAGGGGCGGGGGACGGGGACCGGGGAGCTGTTTTTT
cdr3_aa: CASSQGRGTGTGELFF

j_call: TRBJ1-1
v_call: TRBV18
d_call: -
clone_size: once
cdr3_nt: TGTGCCAGCTCACCAAAGGGGACTCCTGAAGCTTTCTTT
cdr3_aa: CASSPKGTPEAFF

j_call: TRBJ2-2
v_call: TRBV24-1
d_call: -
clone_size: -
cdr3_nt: TGTGCCACCAGTGATGCCGCGGCCTGGTCCGGGGAGCTGTTTTTT
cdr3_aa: CATSDAAAWSGELFF

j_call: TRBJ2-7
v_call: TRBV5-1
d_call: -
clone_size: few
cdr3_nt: TGCGCCAGCAGCTTGGATCTCGGGGATTTTTGGGGGCAGTACTTC
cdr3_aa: CASSLDLGDFWGQYF

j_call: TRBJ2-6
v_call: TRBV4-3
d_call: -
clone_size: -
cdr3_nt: TGCGCCAGCAGCTATGGGACTCAGGGTGTCTCTGGGGCCAACGTCCTGACTTTC
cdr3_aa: CASSYGTQGVSGANVLTF

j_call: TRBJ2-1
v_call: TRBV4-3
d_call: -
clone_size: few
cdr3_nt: TGCGCCAGCAGCCAGTCCCGCGGGGCCTGGGGCAATGAGCAGTTCTTC
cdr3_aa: CASSQSRGAWGNEQFF

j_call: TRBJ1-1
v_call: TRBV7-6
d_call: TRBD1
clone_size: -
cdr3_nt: TGTGCCAGCAGCACCCGACAGGGGACCACTGAAGCTTTCTTT
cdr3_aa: CASSTRQGTTEAFF

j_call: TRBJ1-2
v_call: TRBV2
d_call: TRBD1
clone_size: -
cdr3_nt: TGTGCCAGTACGGGACAGGGTAATAATGGCTACACCTTC
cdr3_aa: CASTGQGNNGYTF

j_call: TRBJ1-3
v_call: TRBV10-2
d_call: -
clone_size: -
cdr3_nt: TGCGCCAGCAGGGCCCGCGGGGACTCTGGAAACACCATATATTTT
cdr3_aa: CASRARGDSGNTIYF

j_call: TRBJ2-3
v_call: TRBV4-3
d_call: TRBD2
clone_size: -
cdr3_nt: TGCGCCAGCAGCCAAGATCGGGGGGACCCCACAGATACGCAGTATTTT
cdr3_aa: CASSQDRGDPTDTQYF